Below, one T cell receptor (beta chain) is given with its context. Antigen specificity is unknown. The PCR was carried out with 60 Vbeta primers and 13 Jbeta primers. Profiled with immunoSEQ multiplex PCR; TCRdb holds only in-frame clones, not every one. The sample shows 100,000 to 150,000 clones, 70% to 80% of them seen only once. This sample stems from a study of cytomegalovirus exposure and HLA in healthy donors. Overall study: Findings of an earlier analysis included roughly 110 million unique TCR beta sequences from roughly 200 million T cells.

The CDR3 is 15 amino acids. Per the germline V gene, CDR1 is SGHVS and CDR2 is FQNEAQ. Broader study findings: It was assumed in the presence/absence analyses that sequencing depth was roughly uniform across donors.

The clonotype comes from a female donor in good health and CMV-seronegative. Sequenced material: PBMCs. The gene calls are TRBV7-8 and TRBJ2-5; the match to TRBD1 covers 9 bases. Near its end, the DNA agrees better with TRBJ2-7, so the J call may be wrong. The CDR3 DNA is TGTGCCAGCAGCTTAGCGAGTGGGACAGGGAGCGAGCAGTACTTC. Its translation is CASSLASGTGSEQYF.